This record covers a single T cell receptor beta chain. The target antigen is unknown. These data originate in a study of graft-versus-host responses after intestinal transplantation. Study summary: Those transplanted obtained multivisceral, liver-intestinal, or isolated intestinal grafts. Recipients uniformly received anti-thymocyte globulin induction, followed by tacrolimus and steroids for two to four years. Study-level points and caveats: Recipient marrow harbored GvH clones, some of which surfaced first in ileum or blood. Early declines in HvG clones that occurred post-transplant were associated with peak circulating GvH clone levels.

Germline CDR1 is GTSNPN and CDR2 is SVGIG (reference sequence). The V gene lost 3 bases and the J gene lost 4 bases, with 15 bases spanning the gap. The CDR3 length is 14 residues. TCRdb's copy holds only in-frame clones and misses some; the assay was immunoSEQ multiplex PCR. The table records approximately 50,000 clones, approximately 84% of them present only once. The chain uses TRBV30 and TRBJ1-1; perhaps TRBD1 as D (5 bases). Sequencing was performed on unstimulated CD4+ T cells sorted from spleen or lymph node cells, taken before transplant. The receptor comes from a human donor who was the organ donor for an intestinal transplant. The CDR3 nucleotides are TGTGCCTGGAGAGGAGACGCTCAGGGCACTGAAGCTTTCTTT. Amino acids: CAWRGDAQGTEAFF.